The rows below give T cell receptor beta chains drawn from one sample of a study of T cell repertoires in cytomegalovirus infection. TCRdb ran MiXCR on the reads and lists one entry per CDR3 protein. This sample has 500,000 to 600,000 distinct CDR3 sequences, with approximately 17% found just once. Sequencing was performed on CD8+ T cells from PBMCs. The receptors originated from a human donor in good health (CMV status not recorded). Some clones in this sample may be carry-over from other donors' samples. Both conserved end residues are part of each CDR3. The D gene is left open where the match is weak. Clone sizes are given selectively: once, few, many, or a class where the clone is expanded.

>.|.|TRBJ2-2|TRBV12-3/TRBV12-4
CASSLVDLTGELFF
TGTGCCAGCAGTTTGGTGGACCTGACCGGGGAGCTGTTTTTT
>TRBD1|few|TRBJ1-1|TRBV5-1
CASSLVGQGDTEAFF
TGCGCCAGCAGCTTGGTTGGCCAGGGGGACACTGAAGCTTTCTTT
>TRBD1|.|TRBJ1-5|TRBV19
CASSIRDRDSNQPQHF
TGTGCCAGTAGTATCCGAGACAGGGATAGCAATCAGCCCCAGCATTTT
>.|many|TRBJ2-2|TRBV11-2
CALTLNTGELFF
TGTGCCCTAACACTGAACACCGGGGAGCTGTTTTTT
>TRBD2|.|TRBJ2-3|TRBV27
CASSLFPPLTGGVTDTQYF
TGTGCCAGCAGTCTATTCCCACCCTTGACGGGAGGAGTAACAGATACGCAGTATTTT
>.|few|TRBJ1-2|TRBV6-5
CASSYERQTRELTF
TGTGCCAGCAGTTACGAGAGGCAGACCCGAGAACTAACCTTC
>.|.|TRBJ1-6|TRBV2
CASSEGQPNSPLHF
TGTGCCAGCAGTGAAGGGCAGCCCAATTCACCCCTCCACTTT
>.|.|TRBJ2-6|TRBV15
CATSIGSGANVLTF
TGTGCCACCAGCATAGGCTCTGGGGCCAACGTCCTGACTTTC
>.|.|TRBJ1-1|TRBV7-6
CASSWGQGVNTEAFF
TGTGCCAGCAGCTGGGGCCAAGGGGTGAACACTGAAGCTTTCTTT
>TRBD1|.|TRBJ2-4|TRBV2
CASYGKGQGANIQYF
TGTGCCAGCTACGGAAAAGGGCAGGGGGCGAACATTCAGTACTTC
>TRBD1|.|TRBJ1-3|TRBV27
CASSPTGRPGNTIYF
TGTGCCAGCAGTCCGACAGGGAGGCCTGGAAACACCATATATTTT
>.|many|TRBJ1-1|TRBV6-1
CATTRGYTEAFF
TGTGCCACCACCCGGGGATACACTGAAGCTTTCTTT
>.|many|TRBJ1-1|TRBV6-6
CASKSGAGNTEAFF
TGTGCCAGCAAATCAGGGGCGGGGAACACTGAAGCTTTCTTT
>.|many|TRBJ1-1|TRBV14
CASSPGSGVLNTEAFF
TGTGCCAGCAGCCCCGGGTCTGGGGTCCTGAACACTGAAGCTTTCTTT
>TRBD1|few|TRBJ1-1|TRBV20-1
CSARVLLEGQPEAFF
TGCAGTGCTAGAGTCCTCTTAGAGGGACAGCCTGAAGCTTTCTTT
>.|.|TRBJ1-1|TRBV4-2
CASSQGSREAFF
TGTGCCAGCAGCCAAGGGTCCCGGGAAGCTTTCTTT
>.|few|TRBJ2-1|TRBV6-5
CASSYRVRAYNEQFF
TGTGCCAGCAGTTACCGAGTAAGGGCCTACAATGAGCAGTTCTTC
>TRBD1|many|TRBJ2-7|TRBV12-3/TRBV12-4
CASSLLTGKNYEQYF
TGTGCCAGCAGTTTATTGACAGGGAAGAACTACGAGCAGTACTTC
>TRBD2|.|TRBJ2-5|TRBV27
CASRFGTSETQYF
TGTGCCAGCCGTTTCGGGACTAGCGAGACCCAGTACTTC
>.|.|TRBJ1-1|TRBV2
CASLAGRTEAFF
TGTGCCAGCCTTGCAGGGCGCACTGAAGCTTTCTTT
>.|.|TRBJ1-3|TRBV6-2/TRBV6-3
CASSYSGPGGTIYF
TGTGCCAGCAGTTACTCCGGGCCGGGAGGCACCATATATTTT
>.|few|TRBJ1-2|TRBV2
CASSGRPRDGYTF
TGTGCCAGCAGCGGACGGCCCCGGGATGGCTACACCTTC
>.|.|TRBJ2-7|TRBV29-1
CSVEGHSSLSYEQYF
TGCAGCGTTGAGGGTCACAGTAGTCTATCCTACGAGCAGTACTTC
>.|many|TRBJ2-5|TRBV12-3/TRBV12-4
CASSSGIYRGTQQTQYF
TGTGCCAGCAGTTCGGGGATTTACCGGGGGACTCAACAGACCCAGTACTTC
>.|.|TRBJ2-7|TRBV20-1
CSARGPRDSLSYEQYF
TGCAGTGCTAGAGGACCCCGGGACTCTCTCTCCTACGAGCAGTACTTC
>.|few|TRBJ1-5|TRBV9
CASSNGGQPQHF
TGTGCCAGCAGCAATGGGGGTCAGCCCCAGCATTTT
>.|.|TRBJ2-1|TRBV7-3
CASSLRAGPIYNEQFF
TGTGCCAGCAGCTTAAGGGCAGGACCAATTTACAATGAGCAGTTCTTC
>.|many|TRBJ1-1|TRBV7-8
CASSLVGSGLHAMNTEAFF
TGTGCCAGCAGCTTAGTTGGCTCCGGGCTTCACGCAATGAACACTGAAGCTTTCTTT
>TRBD1|few|TRBJ2-3|TRBV5-6
CASSPTGQGPHTDTQYF
TGTGCCAGCAGCCCAACCGGACAGGGCCCTCACACAGATACGCAGTATTTT
>TRBD1|few|TRBJ2-2|TRBV24-1
CATSDQGATGELFF
TGTGCCACCAGTGATCAGGGGGCAACCGGGGAGCTGTTTTTT
>.|.|TRBJ1-1|TRBV6-5
CASSYGSGPEAFF
TGTGCCAGCAGTTATGGTTCAGGTCCTGAAGCTTTCTTT
>.|.|TRBJ1-1|TRBV27
CASTLFGGLHTEAFF
TGTGCCAGCACCCTATTCGGGGGGCTTCACACTGAAGCTTTCTTT
>.|many|TRBJ2-5|TRBV27
CASSPSTGRETQYF
TGTGCCAGCAGTCCGTCGACAGGGAGGGAGACCCAGTACTTC
>TRBD1|many|TRBJ1-1|TRBV11-1
CASSARTGVRTEAFF
TGTGCCAGCAGCGCCCGGACAGGGGTACGGACTGAAGCTTTCTTT
>TRBD2|many|TRBJ2-1|TRBV7-9
CASSYPGTSGYNEQFF
TGTGCCAGCAGCTACCCCGGGACTAGTGGTTACAATGAGCAGTTCTTC
>.|.|TRBJ2-6|TRBV5-8
CASSLYSPGTTRGSGANVLTF
TGTGCCAGCAGCTTGTACAGCCCGGGGACCACGCGGGGCTCTGGGGCCAACGTCCTGACTTTC
>.|many|TRBJ2-1|TRBV4-1
CASSQAHREGNEQFF
TGCGCCAGCAGCCAAGCCCACAGGGAAGGCAATGAGCAGTTCTTC
>TRBD1|.|TRBJ2-1|TRBV28
CASSFRDRVADEQFF
TGTGCCAGCAGTTTCCGGGACAGGGTTGCCGATGAGCAGTTCTTC
>.|.|TRBJ2-3|TRBV20-1
CSTRDSWDTQYF
TGCAGTACCCGGGACTCTTGGGATACGCAGTATTTT
>.|.|TRBJ2-7|TRBV28
CASSLAFTAYEQYF
TGTGCCAGCAGTCTTGCTTTTACGGCCTACGAGCAGTACTTC